The subject of this entry is one TCR beta chain. The antigen remains unidentified. This sample was included in a study of cytomegalovirus exposure and HLA in healthy donors. Overall study results and limits: A later analysis revealed that TCR association rates differed between HLA loci, peaking at DRB1 and bottoming out at HLA-C.

It was with 60 Vbeta and 13 Jbeta primers that the PCR ran. TCRdb's copy holds only in-frame clones and misses some; the assay was immunoSEQ multiplex PCR. The sample has roughly 180,000 clones, approximately 85% seen once. The sequence was obtained from a man aged 18 to 29 in good health and CMV-seropositive. Specimen: PBMCs.

The CDR3 here is CASSERAPGWDSSTDTQYF. In nucleotides, the CDR3 is TGTGCCAGCAGTGAAAGGGCGCCAGGGTGGGACAGTTCCACAGATACGCAGTATTTT. The V gene is TRBV6-1, the J gene TRBJ2-3, with TRBD1 matching over 7 bases. This CDR3 has 19 residues. Germline loops: CDR1 MNHNS, CDR2 SASEGT. V lost 2 bases and J lost 2; bases outside the gene matches: 16.